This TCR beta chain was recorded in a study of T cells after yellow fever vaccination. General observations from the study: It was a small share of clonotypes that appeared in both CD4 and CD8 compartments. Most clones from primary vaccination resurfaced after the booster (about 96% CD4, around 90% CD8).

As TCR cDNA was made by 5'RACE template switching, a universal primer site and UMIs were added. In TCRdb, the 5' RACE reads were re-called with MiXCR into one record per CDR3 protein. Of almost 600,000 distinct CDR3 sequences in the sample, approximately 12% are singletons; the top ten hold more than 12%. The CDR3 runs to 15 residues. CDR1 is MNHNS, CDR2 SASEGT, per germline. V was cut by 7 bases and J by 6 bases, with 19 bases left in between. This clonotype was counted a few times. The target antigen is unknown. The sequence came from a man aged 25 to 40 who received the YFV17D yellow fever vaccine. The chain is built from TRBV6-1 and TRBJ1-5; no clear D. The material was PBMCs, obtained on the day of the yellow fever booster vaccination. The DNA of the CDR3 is TGTGCCAGCAACACCTACCGGGGTACAAGTCAGCCCCAGCATTTT. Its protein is CASNTYRGTSQPQHF.